This TCR beta chain comes out of a study of identifying expanded T cells in peripheral blood. Libraries were prepared by immunoSEQ multiplex PCR; TCRdb keeps only in-frame clonotypes and omits some of them. The sample carries about 100,000 clones, about 90% recorded once. The table lists this clone with a count of one. The target antigen is unknown. With 4 bases clipped from V and 2 bases from J, the junction kept 2 bases outside the gene matches. Germline CDR1 and CDR2: SGHRS and YFSETQ. This CDR3 is 13 amino acids long. Study-level findings and limits: Approximately 2-week clone count variance significantly increased as total template count grew.

Collection occurred without any documented infections or immune events in donors. The source of this sequence is a person aged 18 to 70 in good health. The sample comprised blood. This chain joins TRBV5-1 and TRBJ2-7; TRBD1 matches at 8 bases. The CDR3 DNA sequence: TGCGCCAGCAGCCCGGACAGGGCCTACGAGCAGTACTTC. It yields the protein CASSPDRAYEQYF.